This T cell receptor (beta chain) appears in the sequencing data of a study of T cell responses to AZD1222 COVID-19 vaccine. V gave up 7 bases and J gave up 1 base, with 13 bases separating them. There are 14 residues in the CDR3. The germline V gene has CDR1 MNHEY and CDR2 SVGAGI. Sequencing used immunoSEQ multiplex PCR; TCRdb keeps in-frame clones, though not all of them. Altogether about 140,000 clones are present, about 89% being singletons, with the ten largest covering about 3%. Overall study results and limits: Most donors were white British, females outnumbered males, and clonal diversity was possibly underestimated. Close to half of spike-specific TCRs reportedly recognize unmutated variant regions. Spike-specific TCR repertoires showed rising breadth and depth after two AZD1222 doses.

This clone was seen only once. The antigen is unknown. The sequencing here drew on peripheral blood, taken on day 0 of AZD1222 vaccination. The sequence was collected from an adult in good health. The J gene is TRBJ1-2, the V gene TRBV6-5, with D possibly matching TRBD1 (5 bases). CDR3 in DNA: TGTGCCAGCAATTTGGGACCGATTAACTATGGCTACACCTTC. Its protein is CASNLGPINYGYTF.